The rows below give T cell receptor beta chains drawn from one sample of a study of CD8+ T cells in alopecia areata. Sequencing was performed with immunoSEQ multiplex PCR; in TCRdb, only in-frame clones are kept and a portion is missing. The sample lists around 200,000 clones; roughly three fifths were seen once. The input for sequencing was CD8+ T cells sorted from blood, taken at week 24, from a patient treated with tofacitinib. Receptors originate from a human donor with alopecia areata. CDR3s include the opening cysteine and the closing phenylalanine or tryptophan. Each record gives: CDR3 protein, CDR3 DNA, V gene, J gene, clone size, CDR3 length, D gene. A D gene is named only where the DNA matches it firmly. Rows may omit the clone size; those that give it use once, few, many or a size class.

CAISYFTGRGYGYTF	TGTGCCATCAGTTACTTCACCGGACGGGGATATGGCTACACCTTC	TRBV10-3	TRBJ1-2	NA	15	NA
CASGPSYEQYF	TGTGCCAGCGGCCCCTCCTACGAGCAGTACTTC	TRBV9	TRBJ2-7	NA	11	NA
CSVEDRRDNYYEQYF	TGCAGCGTTGAAGATCGCCGGGACAACTACTACGAGCAGTACTTC	TRBV29-1	TRBJ2-7	NA	15	NA
CASSQDWTGGSYNEQFF	TGCGCCAGCAGCCAAGATTGGACGGGGGGCTCCTACAATGAGCAGTTCTTC	TRBV4-1	TRBJ2-1	NA	17	TRBD2
CASRGQSSYNEQFF	TGTGCCAGCAGGGGACAGAGCTCCTACAATGAGCAGTTCTTC	TRBV6-5	TRBJ2-1	NA	14	TRBD1
CASRATRIGPQHF	TGTGCCAGCAGGGCAACACGGATCGGGCCCCAGCATTTT	TRBV2	TRBJ1-5	NA	13	NA
CASSFGWGNEQFF	TGCGCCAGCAGTTTTGGGTGGGGGAACGAGCAGTTCTTC	TRBV5-1	TRBJ2-1	NA	13	NA
CASSYRQSYEQYF	TGTGCCAGCAGTTATCGACAGTCCTACGAGCAGTACTTC	TRBV27	TRBJ2-7	NA	13	NA
CASSRTANEQFF	TGCGCCAGCAGCCGGACCGCCAATGAGCAGTTCTTC	TRBV5-1	TRBJ2-1	NA	12	NA
CASSLSVGGTEAFF	TGTGCCAGCAGTTTGAGTGTAGGTGGCACTGAAGCTTTCTTT	TRBV27	TRBJ1-1	few	14	NA
CASSSRTNSYEQYF	TGTGCCAGCAGCTCGAGGACCAACTCCTACGAGCAGTACTTC	TRBV9	TRBJ2-7	NA	14	NA
CASSQGYYGYTF	TGTGCCAGCTCACAGGGTTACTATGGCTACACCTTC	TRBV9	TRBJ1-2	NA	12	NA
CASSEAVAVDGYTF	TGTGCCAGCAGTGAAGCGGTGGCAGTGGATGGCTACACCTTC	TRBV6-1	TRBJ1-2	few	14	NA
CASSQQGNTGELFF	TGTGCTAGCAGCCAGCAGGGGAACACCGGGGAGCTGTTTTTT	TRBV7-7	TRBJ2-2	NA	14	NA
CATSRVRQISDTQYF	TGTGCCACCAGCAGAGTGCGACAGATCTCAGATACGCAGTATTTT	TRBV15	TRBJ2-3	NA	15	NA
CSVGTTRGQPQHF	TGCAGCGTTGGAACCACCCGAGGTCAGCCCCAGCATTTT	TRBV29-1	TRBJ1-5	NA	13	NA
CASSSRPGTGAEQYF	TGTGCCAGCAGCTCCCGTCCCGGGACAGGGGCCGAGCAGTACTTC	TRBV7-8	TRBJ2-7	once	15	TRBD1
CASSQEGAGISYEQYF	TGCGCCAGCAGCCAAGAGGGGGCAGGGATTAGCTACGAGCAGTACTTC	TRBV4-1	TRBJ2-7	NA	16	NA
CAWSVGWGDTEAFF	TGTGCCTGGAGTGTTGGTTGGGGGGACACTGAAGCTTTCTTT	TRBV30	TRBJ1-1	NA	14	NA
CASSSTSGGYYNEQFF	TGTGCCAGCAGCTCCACTAGCGGGGGATACTACAATGAGCAGTTCTTC	TRBV11-2	TRBJ2-1	NA	16	TRBD2
CASSLRGANTEAFF	TGTGCCAGCAGCTTACGGGGAGCGAACACTGAAGCTTTCTTT	TRBV7-2	TRBJ1-1	NA	14	NA
CASSLSGVTDTQYF	TGCGCCAGCAGCTTAAGCGGGGTCACAGATACGCAGTATTTT	TRBV5-1	TRBJ2-3	NA	14	TRBD2
CASSPKGGPGEKLFF	TGCGCCAGCAGCCCGAAGGGAGGGCCAGGTGAAAAACTGTTTTTT	TRBV5-1	TRBJ1-4	NA	15	NA
CASSEGVNQPQHF	TGTGCCAGCAGTGAAGGGGTCAATCAGCCCCAGCATTTT	TRBV25-1	TRBJ1-5	NA	13	NA
CASSKGVRTRQETQYF	TGTGCCAGCAGCAAAGGAGTTCGTACTAGGCAAGAGACCCAGTACTTC	TRBV21-1	TRBJ2-5	NA	16	NA
CASRPPLRLAQETQYF	TGTGCCAGCAGGCCACCTTTAAGACTGGCCCAAGAGACCCAGTACTTC	TRBV28	TRBJ2-5	NA	16	NA
CASSPTAYEQYF	TGTGCCAGCAGCCCGACAGCCTACGAGCAGTACTTC	TRBV7-9	TRBJ2-7	NA	12	NA
CASAPGGRDTEAFF	TGTGCCAGCGCCCCGGGGGGGCGCGACACTGAAGCTTTCTTT	TRBV7-2	TRBJ1-1	few	14	NA
CATSREYREETQYF	TGTGCCACCAGCAGAGAGTACAGGGAAGAGACCCAGTACTTC	TRBV15	TRBJ2-5	few	14	NA
CASSPSSGFQETQYF	TGTGCCAGCAGCCCCTCTTCGGGCTTCCAAGAGACCCAGTACTTC	TRBV7-9	TRBJ2-5	NA	15	NA
CASRAAHDSGNQPQHF	TGTGCCAGCCGTGCGGCCCATGACTCGGGTAATCAGCCCCAGCATTTT	TRBV19	TRBJ1-5	many	16	NA
CASSESTVLSTGELFF	TGTGCCAGCAGCGAAAGCACGGTTTTATCAACCGGGGAGCTGTTTTTT	TRBV13	TRBJ2-2	NA	16	NA
CASSPAGARNIQYF	TGTGCCAGCAGCCCAGCCGGGGCGCGGAACATTCAGTACTTC	TRBV28	TRBJ2-4	NA	14	NA
CAWSVGAGANQPQHF	TGTGCCTGGAGTGTAGGGGCCGGGGCCAATCAGCCCCAGCATTTT	TRBV30	TRBJ1-5	NA	15	NA
CASSAGGGPMETQYF	TGTGCCAGCAGCGCCGGGGGGGGCCCGATGGAGACCCAGTACTTC	TRBV5-8	TRBJ2-5	NA	15	TRBD2
CASRGRSNYGYTF	TGTGCCAGCAGGGGACGGAGTAACTATGGCTACACCTTC	TRBV2	TRBJ1-2	NA	13	NA
CASSVWDQPQHF	TGTGCCAGCAGTGTCTGGGATCAGCCCCAGCATTTT	TRBV6-1	TRBJ1-5	NA	12	NA
CASSPRPPAGVTGELFF	TGCGCCAGCAGCCCCCGCCCCCCAGCGGGGGTCACCGGGGAGCTGTTTTTT	TRBV5-1	TRBJ2-2	NA	17	TRBD2
CASSRLEF	TGTGCCAGCAGCCGCCTTGAATTT	TRBV7-9	TRBJ1-1	NA	8	NA
CAWSGRTYEQYF	TGTGCCTGGAGTGGCCGGACCTACGAGCAGTACTTC	TRBV30	TRBJ2-7	NA	12	NA
CSVISLYEQYF	TGCAGCGTTATCTCTCTGTACGAGCAGTACTTC	TRBV29-1	TRBJ2-7	NA	11	NA
CASSGDANEQFF	TGTGCCAGCAGCGGGGATGCGAATGAGCAGTTCTTC	TRBV7-9	TRBJ2-1	NA	12	NA
CASQTGVGSYEQYF	TGTGCCTCTCAGACAGGGGTCGGGTCCTACGAGCAGTACTTC	TRBV30	TRBJ2-7	NA	14	TRBD1
CASSSSGGRLREKLFF	TGTGCCAGCAGCTCCAGTGGGGGAAGGCTACGAGAAAAACTGTTTTTT	TRBV5-6	TRBJ1-4	once	16	NA
CATSSARFGGDYEQYF	TGTGCCACCAGCAGTGCCCGTTTCGGCGGAGACTACGAGCAGTACTTC	TRBV15	TRBJ2-7	once	16	NA
CASSSRTGGLKDGYTF	TGTGCCAGCAGTTCCCGGACAGGGGGCTTAAAGGATGGCTACACCTTC	TRBV6-5	TRBJ1-2	NA	16	TRBD1